The sample holds one count of the clone carrying this TCR beta chain. V gave up 3 bases and J gave up 2 bases; unmatched junction bases: 2. The length of the CDR3 is 16 residues. Germline V gives CDR1 WNHNN, CDR2 SYGVQD (reference sequence). Only in-frame clones appear in the TCRdb table, and some are missing; sequencing was by immunoSEQ multiplex PCR. This table holds about 1.5 million clones, more than 95% found once. The data derive from a study of shared clonotypes between healthy human individuals. Background on the study: Plates per donor: three CD4 naive, three CD4 memory, two CD8 naive, one CD8 memory.

The V and J genes are TRBV10-1 and TRBJ2-1, with 12 bases matching TRBD2. The sequence came from a man aged 30-40 years in good health. Sequences were obtained from naive CD4+ T cells sorted from blood. Subset meaning: CD45RA+ positively selected. Here the CDR3 DNA reads TGCGCCAGCAGTGATCGACTAGCGGGGGCCTACAATGAGCAGTTCTTC. The encoded protein is CASSDRLAGAYNEQFF.